The next 28 T cell receptor beta chains were all read from a single sample in a study of identical twins. TCRdb ran MiXCR on the 5' RACE reads and lists one entry per CDR3 protein. Found here are around 160,000 distinct CDR3 sequences, roughly 3.5% of them singletons; the top ten hold around 8.1%. Sequenced: memory T cells sorted from blood. The receptors derive from a man aged 18 to 30 in good health.

This rearrangement joins TRBV24-1 to TRBJ2-3; D ambiguous. The germline V and J ends were trimmed by 0 bases and 1 base, with 4 bases remaining between them. The CDR3 loop spans 14 amino acids. Germline lookup yields CDR1 KGHDR and CDR2 SFDVKD. The CDR3 coding sequence is TGTGCCACCAGTGATTTGGGCCGCACAGATACGCAGTATTTT. This sequence encodes CATSDLGRTDTQYF.

The chain combines TRBV7-3 with TRBJ2-1; weak D call: TRBD2 (5 bases). Germline V gene data show CDR1 as SGHTA and CDR2 as FQGTGA. V was clipped by 8 bases and J by 8 bases, with 19 bases between them. This CDR3 is built from 14 residues. The CDR3 bases are TGTGCCAGCTCAGAAGGGAGTAATTGGGATGAGCAGTTCTTC. Residues: CASSEGSNWDEQFF.

This clonotype was seen at least ten times. V and J are TRBV3-1 and TRBJ2-1; 15 bases are shared with TRBD2. Germline-derived CDR1 and CDR2 are LGHDT and YNNKEL (reference sequence). Trimming cost V 1 base and J 8 bases; bases outside gene matches: 3. CDR3 length equals 16 residues. The CDR3 loop reads CASSQGTSGRVHEQFF. CDR3 in DNA: TGTGCCAGCAGCCAAGGGACTAGCGGGAGGGTGCATGAGCAGTTCTTC.

This clonotype occurred many times. J is TRBJ1-1 and V is TRBV4-2; D is unclear. Trimming left V 8 bases short and J 2 bases short, with 15 bases between. Germline V gene sequence: CDR1 LGHNA, CDR2 YNFKEQ. The CDR3 covers 14 residues. The CDR3 coding sequence is TGTGCCAGCGCCGCCGGAGACGGTAACACTGAAGCTTTCTTT. This encodes CASAAGDGNTEAFF.

In its sample, this clonotype was seen many times. The rearrangement joins TRBV7-2 to TRBJ2-2; tentative D call: TRBD2 (6 bases). The CDR3 extends over 13 amino acids. V was cut by 5 bases and J by 6 bases, with 10 bases left in between. Germline V gene data show CDR1 as SGHTA and CDR2 as FQGNSA. CDR3 sequence reads: CASSRPGAGELFF. The CDR3 DNA follows: TGTGCCAGCAGCCGACCGGGGGCCGGGGAGCTGTTTTTT.

In this sample, this clonotype turned up many times. V is TRBV9 and J is TRBJ2-3; D is ambiguous. Germline CDR1 is SGDLS and CDR2 is YYNGEE. V lost 0 bases, J lost 1 base, and 6 bases lay in between. CDR3 length: 14 amino acids. CDR3 region: CASSVAPGTDTQYF. The CDR3 region has the DNA TGTGCCAGCAGCGTAGCACCTGGCACAGATACGCAGTATTTT.

This clonotype came up many times. The chain couples TRBV4-3 to TRBJ2-3, with TRBD2 matching 8 bases. The germline CDR1 and CDR2 sequences are LGHNA and YSLEER. The CDR3 has 15 amino acids. V shed 4 bases, J shed 3 bases, and the junction held 6 bases outside the gene matches. CDR3 nucleotides: TGCGCCAGCAGCCGAGTAGCGGGAAGGACAGATACGCAGTATTTT. Translating gives CASSRVAGRTDTQYF.

This clonotype was recorded at least ten times. The chain recombines TRBV29-1 with TRBJ2-3, with TRBD2 matching 8 bases. The V gene's germline CDR1 is SQVTM and CDR2 ANQGSEA. Trimming cost V 6 bases and J 0 bases; bases outside gene matches: 8. The CDR3 sequence is 15 residues long. The CDR3 bases are TGCAGCGTCATTACTAGCGGTCCTAGCACAGATACGCAGTATTTT. Its protein is CSVITSGPSTDTQYF.

This clonotype was detected ten times or more. This chain joins TRBV24-1 and TRBJ2-6; possible D gene TRBD1, 5 bases. The V end was cut by 3 bases, the J end by 0 bases, with 5 bases between. This CDR3 contains 15 residues. Per germline, CDR1 KGHDR and CDR2 SFDVKD. CDR3 DNA: TGTGCCACCAGTGATGACAGCTCTGGGGCCAACGTCCTGACTTTC. Translating it yields CATSDDSSGANVLTF.

This clonotype was counted many times. The V and J genes are TRBV7-2 and TRBJ2-1; weak D call: TRBD1 (5 bases). Trimming removed 5 bases from V and 1 base from J, with 18 bases in between. This CDR3 is built from 17 residues. In germline, CDR1 is SGHTA, CDR2 FQGNSA. CDR3 protein: CASSPATGLPSYNEQFF. The CDR3, as DNA: TGTGCCAGCAGCCCTGCTACAGGCCTTCCTTCCTACAATGAGCAGTTCTTC.

Ten or more counts support this clonotype. This chain links TRBV4-3 with TRBJ2-3, with TRBD2 matching 7 bases. Germline V CDR1 and CDR2: LGHNA, YSLEER. J was trimmed by 4 bases and V by 2 bases; bases with no gene match: 9. The CDR3 is 16 residues long. CDR3 loop: CASSQNPGGGSDTQYF. The CDR3 nucleotides read TGCGCCAGCAGCCAAAATCCGGGAGGAGGGTCAGATACGCAGTATTTT.

This clonotype was detected ten times or more. The gene calls are TRBV27 and TRBJ2-1; 7 bases are a match to TRBD2. The CDR3 is made up of 14 amino acids. Per the germline V gene, CDR1 is MNHEY and CDR2 is SMNVEV (reference sequence). Trimming removed 5 bases from V and 14 bases from J; junction bases left unmatched: 15. This chain's CDR3 is CASSPDSTSPGKFF. Written as DNA, the CDR3 is TGTGCCAGCAGTCCGGACTCGACTAGCCCCGGGAAGTTCTTC.

This clonotype was counted ten times or more. The CDR3 DNA reads as TGTGCCGGTCGGTCCAACACCGGGGAGCTGTTTTTT. Its translation is CAGRSNTGELFF. This sequence joins TRBV30 and TRBJ2-2; no definite D call. V was shortened by 8 bases and J by 2 bases, with 9 bases between the two germline ends. Germline CDR1 GTSNPN, CDR2 SVGIG (reference sequence). The CDR3 extends over 12 amino acids. The full variable domain, rest sourced from reference TRBV30 and TRBJ2-2, is SQTIHQWPATLVQPVGSPLSLECTVEGTSNPNLYWYRQAAGRGLQLLFYSVGIGQISSEVPQNLSASRPQDRQFILSSKKLLLSDSGFYLCAGRSNTGELFFGEGSRLTVL.

This clonotype was observed at least ten times. The chain is built from TRBV28 and TRBJ1-5; D is perhaps TRBD1 (6 bases). Germline values: CDR1 MDHEN, CDR2 SYDVKM. Between the trimmed V and J ends, which lost 7 bases and 8 bases, there was a span of 21 bases. The CDR3 loop spans 15 amino acids. CDR3 DNA: TGTGCCAGCACCGCCCGGGGGGGGGGCTTGGAGCCCCAGCATTTT. This gives the protein CASTARGGGLEPQHF.

In its sample, this clonotype was seen many times. The CDR3 spells CSASWARGYNEQFF. The DNA of the CDR3 is TGCAGTGCTAGTTGGGCCAGGGGGTACAATGAGCAGTTCTTC. The V gene is TRBV20-1, the J gene TRBJ2-1; 7 bases are a match to TRBD1. Germline values: CDR1 DFQATT, CDR2 SNEGSKA (reference sequence). The V gene end was trimmed by 3 bases and the J gene end by 4 bases; junction bases not matched to a gene: 6. This CDR3 contains 14 residues.

This clonotype was seen at least ten times. The chain links TRBV5-1 to TRBJ2-3; 10 bases align to TRBD1. V lost 4 bases and J lost 4; bases outside the gene matches: 9. This CDR3 is 16 amino acids long. Germline V gives CDR1 SGHRS, CDR2 YFSETQ. CDR3 nucleotides: TGCGCCAGCAGCCGTCCGGGACAGGGGAGCCCAGATACGCAGTATTTT. This encodes CASSRPGQGSPDTQYF.

This clonotype appeared many times. The V and J genes are TRBV9 and TRBJ2-3; tentatively, D is TRBD2 (6 bases). This CDR3 spans 16 amino acids. Per germline, CDR1 SGDLS and CDR2 YYNGEE. Trimming cost V 0 bases and J 4 bases, with 15 bases left between them. The CDR3 coding sequence is TGTGCCAGCAGCGTAGACGGAGGGCGACGTTCAGATACGCAGTATTTT. The encoded protein is CASSVDGGRRSDTQYF.

This clonotype has at least ten counts. The chain employs TRBV4-3 and TRBJ2-5, with TRBD1 matching 7 bases. V shed 0 bases, J shed 3 bases, and the junction held 10 bases outside the gene matches. Germline V gives CDR1 LGHNA, CDR2 YSLEER. This CDR3 comprises 17 residues. The CDR3 protein is CASSQDFTTGTEETQYF. The CDR3 DNA sequence: TGCGCCAGCAGCCAAGATTTTACAACCGGGACAGAAGAGACCCAGTACTTC.

This clonotype was detected ten times or more. V usage is TRBV10-3 and J usage is TRBJ2-7; the match to TRBD2 covers 7 bases. After removal of 0 bases from V and 3 bases from J, the junction contained 8 bases not matched to a gene. Germline CDR1 reads ENHRY; CDR2 reads SYGVKD. CDR3 length: 16 residues. The CDR3 here is CAISESKWGGVYEQYF. CDR3 nucleotide sequence: TGTGCCATCAGTGAGTCGAAGTGGGGAGGGGTCTACGAGCAGTACTTC.

This clonotype has at least ten counts. CDR3 in amino acids: CSARGLAHEQYF. CDR3 nucleotide sequence: TGCAGTGCTAGAGGACTAGCCCACGAGCAGTACTTC. This rearrangement joins TRBV20-1 to TRBJ2-7, with TRBD2 matching over 7 bases. CDR1 DFQATT and CDR2 SNEGSKA come from the germline V gene (reference sequence). V was clipped by 1 base and J by 5 bases; unmatched bases: 2. The CDR3 contains 12 residues.

CDR3 sequence (DNA): TGTGCCAGTCGTAAGGGACTGAGCTACGAGCAGTACTTC. The encoded protein is CASRKGLSYEQYF. This chain connects TRBV11-1 to TRBJ2-7, with D possibly being TRBD2 (6 bases). The CDR3 consists of 13 residues. The ends were cut back, 9 bases at V and 3 bases at J, with 15 bases in the middle. Germline V lookup: CDR1 SGHAT, CDR2 FQDESV (reference sequence).

There are a few counts of this clonotype. The chain combines TRBV5-1 with TRBJ1-1; D gene ambiguous. Trimming left V 0 bases short and J 3 bases short, with 9 bases between. Germline V gives CDR1 SGHRS, CDR2 YFSETQ. The CDR3 is 14 amino acids. CDR3 nucleotides: TGCGCCAGCAGCTTGGCTAACAGAGACACTGAAGCTTTCTTT. It translates to CASSLANRDTEAFF. Combining the CDR3 with reference TRBV5-1 and TRBJ1-1 gives the whole variable domain KAGVTQTPRYLIKTRGQQVTLSCSPISGHRSVSWYQQTPGQGLQFLFEYFSETQRNKGNFPGRFSGRQFSNSRSEMNVSTLELGDSALYLCASSLANRDTEAFFGQGTRLTVV.

This clonotype was counted many times. The chain has TRBV11-2 and TRBJ1-4; weak D call: TRBD1 (5 bases). Germline loops: CDR1 SGHAT, CDR2 FQNNGV. Trimming removed 2 bases at V and 6 bases at J, with 13 bases between. The CDR3 length is 15 residues. The CDR3 DNA is TGTGCCAGCAGCTTATACCGCAAGGGGTATGAAAAACTGTTTTTT. Translation gives CASSLYRKGYEKLFF.

This clonotype has a count of ten or more. The chain recombines TRBV4-1 with TRBJ1-5, with D unresolved. Germline CDR1 reads MGHRA; CDR2 reads YSYEKL. The V end was cut by 4 bases, the J end by 4 bases, with 11 bases between. This CDR3 is built from 14 residues. CDR3 sequence (DNA): TGCGCCAGCAGCCCGGGATCCCAGAATCAGCCCCAGCATTTT. Protein product: CASSPGSQNQPQHF.

In its sample, this clonotype was seen a few times. The chain has TRBV5-4 and TRBJ2-7; a weak D match, TRBD2 (6 bases). The CDR3 extends over 14 amino acids. Per germline, CDR1 SGHNT and CDR2 YYREEE (reference sequence). V lost 3 bases and J 3 bases, leaving 13 bases between the germline ends. The CDR3 spells CASSSPGEIYEQYF. CDR3 in DNA: TGTGCCAGCAGCTCCCCGGGAGAAATCTACGAGCAGTACTTC. The whole variable domain, remainder taken from reference TRBV5-4 and TRBJ2-7, is ETGVTQSPTHLIKTRGQQVTLRCSSQSGHNTVSWYQQALGQGPQFIFQYYREEENGRGNFPPRFSGLQFPNYSSELNVNALELDDSALYLCASSSPGEIYEQYFGPGTRLTVT.

Note on this clonotype: At one of its ends the junction is not consistent with the germline gene, which may arise from a read error. CDR3 in DNA: TGTGCCAGCAGCCAAGAAGGCGGGGGACCCGCATTC. Residues: CASSQEGGGPAF. The chain recombines TRBV3-1 with TRBJ2-1; 7 nucleotides align to TRBD2. Per the germline V gene, CDR1 is LGHDT and CDR2 is YNNKEL (reference sequence). The CDR3 is made up of 12 amino acids.

This clonotype was counted ten times or more. The chain recombines TRBV12-3 or TRBV12-4 with TRBJ1-1; no definite D call. The ends were cut back, 1 base at V and 5 bases at J, with 2 bases in the middle. The CDR3 sequence is 11 residues long. CDR3 sequence: CASSLETEAFF. DNA of the CDR3: TGTGCCAGCAGTTTAGAAACTGAAGCTTTCTTT.

This clonotype was seen many times. The V gene is TRBV30, the J gene TRBJ2-1; D gene unclear. Looked up from germline, CDR1 is GTSNPN and CDR2 is SVGIG (reference sequence). The CDR3 is 14 amino acids. The V gene lost 8 bases and the J gene lost 1 base, with 15 bases spanning the gap. The CDR3 protein is CASKDPRSYNEQFF. CDR3 DNA sequence: TGTGCCAGCAAGGACCCCCGATCCTACAATGAGCAGTTCTTC.